This TCR beta chain was sequenced for a study of T cells in Graves' hyperthyroidism and ophthalmopathy. From RNA transcripts, TCR beta CDR3 regions were amplified. The HTBI primer set was used in a first-round RT-PCR of the TCR CDR3. Using its own MiXCR run on the multiplex PCR reads, TCRdb lists one record per CDR3 protein. Of around 700,000 distinct CDR3 sequences listed, approximately 18% are singletons. In its sample, this clonotype was seen a few times. The CDR3 loop spans 15 amino acids. V was shortened by 4 bases and J by 6 bases, with 17 bases between the two germline ends. The V gene's germline CDR1 is SGHRS and CDR2 YFSETQ.

The TCR sequence derives from a woman aged 45-65 years with Graves' hyperthyroidism that later progressed to Graves' ophthalmopathy. Sample: blood. The chain joins TRBV5-1 to TRBJ1-5; tentative D call: TRBD1 (5 bases). CDR3 residues: CASSPLPGELQPQHF. The CDR3 DNA reads as TGCGCCAGCAGCCCCCTCCCGGGGGAACTTCAGCCCCAGCATTTT.